This T cell receptor beta chain was recorded in a study of graft-versus-host responses after intestinal transplantation (dated by TCRdb to the early 2020s). Describing the broader study: The transplants that recipients received were multivisceral, liver-intestinal, or isolated intestinal. Every recipient was given anti-thymocyte globulin induction, followed by roughly 3 years of maintenance tacrolimus and steroids. Bulk TCR-beta CDR3 sequencing was used to track graft-versus-host and host-versus-graft alloreactive T cell clones in the graft, circulation and bone marrow after intestinal transplantation. Alloreactive clones were identified by sequencing pre-transplant mixed lymphocyte reaction products and comparing these products with unstimulated pre-transplant donor and recipient T cells. Of the 20 to 25 intestinal transplant recipients enrolled in the cohort, one of whom was a retransplant, a few patients without pretransplant specimens were excluded. A peak of at least 4% donor T cells among recipient peripheral blood mononuclear cells was the definition used for donor T cell macrochimerism. Rather than going through the commercial service, samples from three later patients were sequenced in-house on an Illumina MiSeq and processed with MiXCR. On the study overall, not on this receptor specifically: GvH clones were found in recipient bone marrow, and some of the GvH clones appeared earlier in ileal mucosa or blood, which is consistent with an intestinal mucosal origin. In the allografts of patients with donor T cell macrochimerism, GvH to HvG T cell clonal ratios were high. The conclusions were limited by the relatively low number and heterogeneity of the intestinal transplant patients. Peak levels of circulating GvH clones were associated with declines in HvG clones early after transplant.

Measured from the cysteine to the phenylalanine, the CDR3 is 14 residues long. Kept here is only the CDR3 DNA, which spans 42 bases and is read in frame from base 1. Looking up the germline V gene yields CDR1 SGHTA and CDR2 FQGNSA. Reading the label with the study, this specimen's time point is: cells obtained before transplantation from donor or recipient. In the mixed lymphocyte reactions, roughly 200,000 CFSE-labeled pre-transplant responders were plated with roughly 200,000 irradiated violet-dye-labeled stimulators and cultured for six to seven days. After the mixed lymphocyte reaction, proliferating CD3+CD4+CFSE-low and CD3+CD8+CFSE-low responder cells were FACS-sorted on a BD Influx sorter. Note on this clone: Per-base quality was not reported, and no clone a single base away is much larger than it.

The library relied on the immunoSEQ multiplex PCR assay. For most patients, genomic DNA was isolated with the Qiagen DNeasy Blood and Tissue Kit and sent frozen to Adaptive Biotechnologies for TCR sequencing. High-throughput TCR-beta CDR3 sequencing of genomic DNA from most patients was performed by Adaptive Biotechnologies. The published analysis was carried out like this. TCR sequencing data were retrieved from Adaptive's ImmunoSEQ software for about 17 patients, whereas a few other patients were processed with MiXCR and VDJtools. To correct CD4 versus CD8 sorting errors, any sequence found in both subsets at a frequency ratio below 5:1 was removed. CDR3 nucleotide sequences shared by donor and recipient were removed because the origin of these sequences could not be assigned. To be classed as alloreactive, a clone needed at least 2-fold expansion over unstimulated cells and a minimum CFSE-low frequency of 0.002% (template counts) or 0.001% (read counts). Clones were considered mappable if detected in sequenced pre-transplant spleen, lymph node, or MLR CFSE-low populations of the donor or recipient. Cumulative frequency of alloreactive clones was calculated as a percentage of all sequences weighted by copy number. TCRdb's version of the immuneACCESS table is confined to in-frame rearrangements and falls short of the full clone set. An unresolved V gene accounts for under half of the shortfall where checked; the remainder is of unknown origin. That table is the source of V, J and clone size, and D and trimming were worked out from the DNA. The table for this sample lists 9,400 or so clones; 31% of them were counted only once. The ten most abundant clones make up 4.5% to 6.5% of the sample.

The clonotype was recovered from a human patient who received an intestinal transplant. The sequence links TRBV7-2 to TRBJ2-5; 9 nucleotides in the junction match TRBD2. TRBJ2-7 explains the end of the DNA better; the J call may be wrong. The sequencing used alloreactive CD4+ T cells from a mixed lymphocyte reaction culture, collected before intestinal transplant. In light of the paper, this sample's cell subset or site label describes: CFSE-low proliferating T cells sorted from roughly six-day pre-transplant mixed lymphocyte reaction (GvH or HvG direction). The DNA sequence reads TGTGCCAGCAGCTGGCGGGGGGGATCCTACGAGCAGTACTTC. Translated, it gives CASSWRGGSYEQYF.